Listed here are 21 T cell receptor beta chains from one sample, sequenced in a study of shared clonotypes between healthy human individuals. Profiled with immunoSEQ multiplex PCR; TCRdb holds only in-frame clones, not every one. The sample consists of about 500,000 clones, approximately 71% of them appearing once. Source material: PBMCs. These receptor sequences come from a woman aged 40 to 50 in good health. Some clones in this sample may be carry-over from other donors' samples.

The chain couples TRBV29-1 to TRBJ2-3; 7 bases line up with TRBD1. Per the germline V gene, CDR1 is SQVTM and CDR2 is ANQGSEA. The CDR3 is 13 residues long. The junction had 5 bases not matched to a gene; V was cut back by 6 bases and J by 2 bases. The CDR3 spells CSVNRGNTDTQYF. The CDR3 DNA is TGCAGCGTCAACAGGGGAAACACAGATACGCAGTATTTT.

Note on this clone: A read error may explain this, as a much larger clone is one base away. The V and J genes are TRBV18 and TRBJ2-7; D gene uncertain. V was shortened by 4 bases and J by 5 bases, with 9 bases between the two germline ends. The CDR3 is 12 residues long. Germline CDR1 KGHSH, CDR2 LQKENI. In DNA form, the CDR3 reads TGTGCCAGCTCACTTACAAACCACGAGCAGTACTTC. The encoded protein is CASSLTNHEQYF.

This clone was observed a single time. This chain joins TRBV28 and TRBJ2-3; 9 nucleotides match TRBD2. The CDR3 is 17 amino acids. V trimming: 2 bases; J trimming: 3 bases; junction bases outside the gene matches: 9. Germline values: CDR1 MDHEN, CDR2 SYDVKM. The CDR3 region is CASSLTIAGARTDTQYF. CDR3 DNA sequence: TGTGCCAGCAGTTTAACCATAGCGGGAGCTAGAACAGATACGCAGTATTTT.

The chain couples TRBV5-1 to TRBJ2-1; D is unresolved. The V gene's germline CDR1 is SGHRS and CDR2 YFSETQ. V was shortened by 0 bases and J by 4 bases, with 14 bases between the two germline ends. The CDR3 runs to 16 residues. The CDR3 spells CASSLGLRKNYNEQFF. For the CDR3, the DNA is TGCGCCAGCAGCTTGGGACTCCGAAAAAATTACAATGAGCAGTTCTTC.

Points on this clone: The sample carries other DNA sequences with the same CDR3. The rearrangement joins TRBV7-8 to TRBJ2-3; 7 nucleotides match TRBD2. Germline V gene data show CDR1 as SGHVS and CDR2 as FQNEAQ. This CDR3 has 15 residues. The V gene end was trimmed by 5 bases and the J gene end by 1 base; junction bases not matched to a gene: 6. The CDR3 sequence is CASSLAREGTDTQYF. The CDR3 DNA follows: TGTGCCAGCAGCCTCGCCCGGGAGGGCACAGATACGCAGTATTTT. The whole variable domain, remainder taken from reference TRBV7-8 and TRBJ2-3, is GAGVSQSPRYKVAKRGQDVALRCDPISGHVSLFWYQQALGQGPEFLTYFQNEAQLDKSGLPSDRFFAERPEGSVSTLKIQRTQQEDSAVYLCASSLAREGTDTQYFGPGTRLTVL.

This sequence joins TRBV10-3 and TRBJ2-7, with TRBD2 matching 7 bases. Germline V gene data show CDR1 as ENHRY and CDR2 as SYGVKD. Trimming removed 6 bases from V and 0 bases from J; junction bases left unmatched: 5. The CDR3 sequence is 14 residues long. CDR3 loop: CAISSSGSSYEQYF. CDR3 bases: TGTGCCATCAGCTCTAGCGGTAGCTCCTACGAGCAGTACTTC.

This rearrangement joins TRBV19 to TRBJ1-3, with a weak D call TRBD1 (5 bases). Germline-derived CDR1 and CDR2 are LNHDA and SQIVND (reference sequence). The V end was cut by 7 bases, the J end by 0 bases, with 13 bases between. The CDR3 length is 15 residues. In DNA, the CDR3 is TGTGCCAGTACCCAGGGCGGGGGCTCTGGAAACACCATATATTTT. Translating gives CASTQGGGSGNTIYF. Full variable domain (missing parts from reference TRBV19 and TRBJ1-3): DGGITQSPKYLFRKEGQNVTLSCEQNLNHDAMYWYRQDPGQGLRLIYYSQIVNDFQKGDIAEGYSVSREKKESFPLTVTSAQKNPTAFYLCASTQGGGSGNTIYFGEGSWLTVV.

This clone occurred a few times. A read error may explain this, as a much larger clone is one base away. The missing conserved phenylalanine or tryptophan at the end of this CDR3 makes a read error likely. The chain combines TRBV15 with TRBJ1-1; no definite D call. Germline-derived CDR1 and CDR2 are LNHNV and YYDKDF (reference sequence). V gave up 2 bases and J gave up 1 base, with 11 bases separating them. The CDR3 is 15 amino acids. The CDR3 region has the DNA TGTGCCACCAGCAGACCAGAAGGAAGGAACACTGAAGCTTTCTCT. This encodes CATSRPEGRNTEAFS.

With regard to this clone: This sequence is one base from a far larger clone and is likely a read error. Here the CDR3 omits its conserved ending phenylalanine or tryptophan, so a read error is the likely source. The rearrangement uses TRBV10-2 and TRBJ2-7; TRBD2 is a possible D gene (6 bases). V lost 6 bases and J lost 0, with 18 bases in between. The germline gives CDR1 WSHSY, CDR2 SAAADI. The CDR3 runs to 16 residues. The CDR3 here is CASSSVGLPSSYEQYL. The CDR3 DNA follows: TGCGCCAGCAGCTCCGTGGGACTTCCCAGCTCCTACGAGCAGTACCTC.

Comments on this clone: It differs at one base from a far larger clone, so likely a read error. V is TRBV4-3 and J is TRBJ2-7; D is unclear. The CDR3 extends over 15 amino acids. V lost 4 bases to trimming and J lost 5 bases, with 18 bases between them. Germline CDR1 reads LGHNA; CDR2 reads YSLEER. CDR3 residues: CASSLTLDPDDEQYF. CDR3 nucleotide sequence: TGCGCCAGCAGCCTTACTCTTGACCCGGACGACGAGCAGTACTTC.

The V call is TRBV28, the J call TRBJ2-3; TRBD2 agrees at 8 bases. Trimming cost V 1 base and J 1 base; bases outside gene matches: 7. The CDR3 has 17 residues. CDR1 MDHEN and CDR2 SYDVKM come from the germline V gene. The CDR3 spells CASSLFEAGDGTDTQYF. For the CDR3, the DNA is TGTGCCAGCAGTTTATTCGAAGCGGGAGACGGCACAGATACGCAGTATTTT.

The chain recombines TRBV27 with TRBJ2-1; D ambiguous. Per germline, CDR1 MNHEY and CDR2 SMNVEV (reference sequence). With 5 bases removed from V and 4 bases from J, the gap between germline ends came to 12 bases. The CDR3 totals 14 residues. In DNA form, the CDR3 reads TGTGCCAGCAGTGGTCAACCGGATTACAATGAGCAGTTCTTC. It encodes CASSGQPDYNEQFF.

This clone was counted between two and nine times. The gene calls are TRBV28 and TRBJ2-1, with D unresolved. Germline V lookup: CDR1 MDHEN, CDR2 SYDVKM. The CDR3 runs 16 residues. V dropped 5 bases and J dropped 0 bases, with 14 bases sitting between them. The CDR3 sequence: CASSETHYYSYNEQFF. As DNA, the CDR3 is TGTGCCAGCAGTGAGACCCACTACTACTCCTACAATGAGCAGTTCTTC.

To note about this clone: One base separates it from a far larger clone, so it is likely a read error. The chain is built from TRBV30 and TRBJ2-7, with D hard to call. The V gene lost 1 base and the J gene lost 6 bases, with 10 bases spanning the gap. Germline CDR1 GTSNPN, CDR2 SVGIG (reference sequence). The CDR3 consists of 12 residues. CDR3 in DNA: TGTGCCTGGAGTGGAGGTGCCCCCGAGCAGTACTTC. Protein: CAWSGGAPEQYF.

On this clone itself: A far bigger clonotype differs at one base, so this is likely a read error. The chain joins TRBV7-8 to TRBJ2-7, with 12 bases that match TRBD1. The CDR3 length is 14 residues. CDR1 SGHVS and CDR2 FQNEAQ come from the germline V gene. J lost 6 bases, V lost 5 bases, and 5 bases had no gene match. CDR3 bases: TGTGCCAGCAGCCGGGGACAGGGGGCAGGCGAGCAGTACTTC. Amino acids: CASSRGQGAGEQYF.

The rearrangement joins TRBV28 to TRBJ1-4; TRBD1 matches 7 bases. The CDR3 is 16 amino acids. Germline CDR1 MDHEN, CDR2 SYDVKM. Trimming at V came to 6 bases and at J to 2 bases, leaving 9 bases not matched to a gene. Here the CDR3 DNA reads TGTGCCAGCAGGCCAGGGGGGGGGCTCACTAATGAAAAACTGTTTTTT. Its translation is CASRPGGGLTNEKLFF.

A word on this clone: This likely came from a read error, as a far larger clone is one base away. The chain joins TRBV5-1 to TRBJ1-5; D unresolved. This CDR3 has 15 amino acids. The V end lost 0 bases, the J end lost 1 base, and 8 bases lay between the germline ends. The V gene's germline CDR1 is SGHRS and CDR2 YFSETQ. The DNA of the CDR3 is TGCGCCAGCAGCTTGGGGACCTGGAGCAATCAGCCCCAGCATTTT. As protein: CASSLGTWSNQPQHF. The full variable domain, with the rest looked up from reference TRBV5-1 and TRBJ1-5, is KAGVTQTPRYLIKTRGQQVTLSCSPISGHRSVSWYQQTPGQGLQFLFEYFSETQRNKGNFPGRFSGRQFSNSRSEMNVSTLELGDSALYLCASSLGTWSNQPQHFGDGTRLSIL.

For the CDR3, the DNA is TGTGCCACCAGCAGGGGCGGGGGCACAGATACGCAGTATTTT. Translating gives CATSRGGGTDTQYF. The chain combines TRBV15 with TRBJ2-3, with a tentative D call TRBD2 (6 bases). CDR3 length: 14 residues. V gave up 3 bases and J gave up 1 base, with 8 bases separating them. Germline V gene lookup returns CDR1 LNHNV and CDR2 YYDKDF (reference sequence).

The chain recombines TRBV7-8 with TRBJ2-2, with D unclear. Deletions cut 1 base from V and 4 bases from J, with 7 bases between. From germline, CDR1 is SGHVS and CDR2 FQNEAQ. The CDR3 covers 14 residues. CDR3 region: CASSLGMGTGELFF. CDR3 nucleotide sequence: TGTGCCAGCAGCTTAGGAATGGGCACCGGGGAGCTGTTTTTT.

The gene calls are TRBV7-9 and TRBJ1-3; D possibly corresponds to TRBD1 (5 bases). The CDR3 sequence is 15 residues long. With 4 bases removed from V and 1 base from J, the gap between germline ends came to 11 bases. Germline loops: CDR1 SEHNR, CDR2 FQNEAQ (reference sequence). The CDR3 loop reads CASSSSGISGNTIYF. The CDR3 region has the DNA TGTGCCAGCAGCTCGTCAGGGATTTCTGGAAACACCATATATTTT.

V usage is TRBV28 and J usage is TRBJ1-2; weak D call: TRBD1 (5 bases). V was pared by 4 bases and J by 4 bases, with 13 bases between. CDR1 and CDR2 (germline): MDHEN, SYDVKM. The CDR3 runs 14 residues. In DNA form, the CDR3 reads TGTGCCAGCAGTTCCAGGGTCCTATCCTATGGCTACACCTTC. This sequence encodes CASSSRVLSYGYTF.